The 19 T cell receptor beta chains below all came from one sample that was sequenced in a study of T cell clonality in common variable immunodeficiency. Assay used: immunoSEQ multiplex PCR; TCRdb lists only in-frame clones, some missing. The sample is made up of 50,000 to 70,000 clones, none counted only once. Sequenced input: peripheral blood mononuclear cells. The receptor set was obtained from a person aged 18 to 75 in good health.

This clone was seen ten or more times. The read comes to an end 3 residues before the CDR3 does, leaving the germline J gene to fill in the end. This rearrangement joins TRBV15 to TRBJ2-7; D possibly corresponds to TRBD2 (6 bases). Germline V gene data show CDR1 as LNHNV and CDR2 as YYDKDF (reference sequence). The ends were cut back, 5 bases at V and 0 bases at J, with 14 bases in the middle. The CDR3 runs 15 residues. The sequenced part of the CDR3 DNA is TGTGCCACCAGCCTGGAGGGTTCCAGCTCCTACGAG. It translates to CATSLEGSSSYE. In full, the CDR3 reads CATSLEGSSSYEQYF.

This clone was counted many times. Read data end 3 residues before the CDR3 end; the end is taken from the germline J gene. The V and J genes are TRBV4-2 and TRBJ2-7; 10 nucleotides align to TRBD2. The CDR3 spans 17 residues. Germline-derived CDR1 and CDR2 are LGHNA and YNFKEQ. V lost 1 base to trimming and J lost 3 bases; unmatched junction nucleotides: 9. CDR3 region: CASSQVTSSGRSYEQYF. CDR3 DNA, as far as it was read: TGTGCCAGCAGCCAAGTTACTTCTAGCGGGAGAAGCTACGAG.

Notes on this clone: Mismatch with germline at one junction end may stem from a read error. The read ends 3 residues before the CDR3 terminus; that terminus is restored from the germline J gene. Other nucleotide sequences in the sample specify the same CDR3. The V call is TRBV6-2 or TRBV6-3, the J call TRBJ2-7; tentative D call: TRBD2 (5 bases). Germline CDR1 reads MNHEY; CDR2 reads SVGEGT. The CDR3 runs to 15 residues. The CDR3 spells CASSGADLGAHEQYF. CDR3 bases read: TGCGCCAGCAGCGGAGCGGACCTCGGCGCCCACGAG.

This clone has at least ten counts. The read is 3 residues too short to cover the CDR3 end, so that end is filled in from the germline J gene. The chain combines TRBV6-2 or TRBV6-3 with TRBJ1-1, with 12 bases matching TRBD1. The V and J ends lost 5 bases and 1 base, in that order; junction bases with no gene match: 8. This CDR3 is 17 amino acids long. Germline V gene data show CDR1 as MNHEY and CDR2 as SVGEGT. CDR3 in amino acids: CASSRTGTGGRNTEAFF. CDR3 bases read: TGTGCCAGCAGTCGGACCGGGACAGGGGGCCGGAACACTGAA.

This clone was found many times. The read terminates 3 residues before the CDR3 end, so the remaining end is supplied by the germline J gene. The V call is TRBV20-1, the J call TRBJ2-5; 10 nucleotides align to TRBD2. After removal of 7 bases from V and 3 bases from J, the junction contained 8 bases not matched to a gene. CDR3 size: 14 residues. Looked up from germline, CDR1 is DFQATT and CDR2 is SNEGSKA (reference sequence). The DNA read from the CDR3 is TGCAGTGGGGTAGCGGGAGGCTCAGAAGAGACC. Residues: CSGVAGGSEET. Given in full, the CDR3 is CSGVAGGSEETQYF.

In its sample, this clone was seen a few times. The read is 3 residues too short to cover the CDR3 end, so that end is filled in from the germline J gene. The chain combines TRBV19 with TRBJ1-2, with a tentative D call TRBD1 (5 bases). There are 13 residues in the CDR3. Germline-derived CDR1 and CDR2 are LNHDA and SQIVND (reference sequence). Trimming removed 6 bases from V and 2 bases from J, with 10 bases in between. The sequenced part of the CDR3 DNA is TGTGCCAGTAGACGTGGGGGGAACTATGGC. This sequence encodes CASRRGGNYG. The whole CDR3 is CASRRGGNYGYTF.

To note about this clone: The read halts 3 residues ahead of the CDR3 end, with the missing end drawn from the germline J gene. The rearrangement links TRBV11-1 to TRBJ2-5; TRBD1 matches 10 bases. Unmatched junction bases numbered 3, after V lost 4 bases and J lost 4 bases. The CDR3 covers 14 residues. Germline V gives CDR1 SGHAT, CDR2 FQDESV (reference sequence). CDR3: CASSSDRGLETQYF. The CDR3 DNA, read in part, is TGTGCCAGCAGCTCCGACAGGGGGCTAGAGACC.

This clone was seen repeatedly, ten times or more. The read terminates 3 residues before the CDR3 end, so the remaining end is supplied by the germline J gene. The chain recombines TRBV30 with TRBJ2-5, with D possibly being TRBD1 (7 bases). The CDR3 has 13 amino acids. Per germline, CDR1 GTSNPN and CDR2 SVGIG (reference sequence). Trimming shortened V by 5 bases and J by 1 base, and 11 bases separated the two germline ends. The CDR3 sequence: CAWRQGGQETQYF. The DNA read from the CDR3 is TGTGCCTGGCGACAGGGAGGCCAAGAGACC.

This clone was seen at least ten times. From the germline J gene comes the end of the CDR3, since the read stops 3 residues before it. The V call is TRBV5-4, the J call TRBJ2-5; TRBD2 might be the D (5 bases). V shed 4 bases and J shed 3 bases, with 10 bases lying between them. Germline CDR1 reads SGHNT; CDR2 reads YYREEE (reference sequence). The CDR3 consists of 13 residues. Incomplete CDR3 DNA: TGTGCCAGCAGCGCCCCGGGGAAAGAGACC. As protein: CASSAPGKET. The CDR3 in its entirety is CASSAPGKETQYF.

This clone was observed at least ten times. Sequencing ends 3 residues short of the CDR3 end; the germline J gene provides the rest. The chain uses TRBV19 and TRBJ2-4; possibly TRBD1 for D (5 bases). CDR1 is LNHDA, CDR2 SQIVND, per germline (reference sequence). The length of the CDR3 is 15 residues. Partial CDR3 DNA: TGTGCCAGTAGTATTATAGGCAGAGAAGGGGATGGT. It codes for CASSIIGREGDG. The CDR3, in full, reads CASSIIGREGDGQYF. The complete variable domain, with remaining parts taken from reference TRBV19 and TRBJ2-4, reads DGGITQSPKYLFRKEGQNVTLSCEQNLNHDAMYWYRQDPGQGLRLIYYSQIVNDFQKGDIAEGYSVSREKKESFPLTVTSAQKNPTAFYLCASSIIGREGDGQYFGAGTRLSVL.

This clone was detected ten times or more. The read gets to within 3 residues of the CDR3 end, and the germline J gene fills in the rest. This chain connects TRBV7-2 to TRBJ2-5; a weak D match, TRBD1 (5 bases). Germline V gene lookup returns CDR1 SGHTA and CDR2 FQGNSA. CDR3 size: 14 residues. V gave up 1 base and J gave up 5 bases, with 11 bases separating them. The CDR3 bases that were read are TGTGCCAGCAGCTTAGGGGGCGGACGCGAGACC. It encodes CASSLGGGRET. The full CDR3 sequence reads CASSLGGGRETQYF. The whole variable domain, remainder taken from reference TRBV7-2 and TRBJ2-5, is GAGVSQSPSNKVTEKGKDVELRCDPISGHTALYWYRQSLGQGLEFLIYFQGNSAPDKSGLPSDRFSAERTGGSVSTLTIQRTQQEDSAVYLCASSLGGGRETQYFGPGTRLLVL.

This clone was seen repeatedly, ten times or more. From the germline J gene comes the end of the CDR3, since the read stops 3 residues before it. The V call is TRBV7-2, the J call TRBJ1-2, with D perhaps matching TRBD1 (5 bases). V shed 3 bases and J shed 0 bases, with 11 bases lying between them. Germline V gene lookup returns CDR1 SGHTA and CDR2 FQGNSA. This CDR3 is 15 amino acids long. The CDR3 reads CASSFPGTSNYGYTF. The sequenced part of the CDR3 DNA is TGTGCCAGCAGCTTTCCAGGGACTTCTAACTATGGC.

This clone was counted at least ten times. The read ends 3 residues early relative to the CDR3; the germline J gene fills the gap. This chain uses TRBV28 with TRBJ2-3; D uncertain. V dropped 6 bases and J dropped 1 base, with 8 bases sitting between them. From germline, CDR1 is MDHEN and CDR2 SYDVKM. The CDR3 sequence is 13 residues long. CDR3 DNA, as far as it was read: TGTGCCAGCAGCCCGCCGGGCACAGATACG. Translation: CASSPPGTDT. The entire CDR3 sequence reads CASSPPGTDTQYF.

There are many counts of this clone. From the germline J gene comes the end of the CDR3, since the read stops 3 residues before it. The chain has TRBV30 and TRBJ1-4; no firm D call. The CDR3 is 12 residues long. Germline assignment: CDR1 GTSNPN and CDR2 SVGIG (reference sequence). The germline V and J ends were trimmed by 3 bases and 7 bases, with 9 bases remaining between them. The CDR3 DNA, read in part, is TGTGCCTGGAGGAATCCGGGTGAAAAA. This sequence encodes CAWRNPGEK. The CDR3, in full, reads CAWRNPGEKLFF.

This clone occurred many times. The observed sequence ends 3 residues before the CDR3 terminus, with the missing tail filled in from the germline J gene. The chain employs TRBV29-1 and TRBJ1-1, with a possible D match to TRBD1 (6 bases). This CDR3 is 13 amino acids long. The V end was cut by 3 bases, the J end by 0 bases, with 8 bases between. Germline CDR1 reads SQVTM; CDR2 reads ANQGSEA. The CDR3 loop is CSVDRGLNTEAFF. The DNA read from the CDR3 is TGCAGCGTTGACAGGGGATTGAACACTGAA. Looking up the rest from reference TRBV29-1 and TRBJ1-1 gives the full variable domain: SAVISQKPSRDICQRGTSLTIQCQVDSQVTMMFWYRQQPGQSLTLIATANQGSEATYESGFVIDKFPISRPNLTFSTLTVSNMSPEDSSIYLCSVDRGLNTEAFFGQGTRLTVV.

This clone has at least ten counts. The CDR3 extends 3 residues past the end of the read, so its final part is completed from the germline J gene. The chain employs TRBV2 and TRBJ2-1, with 10 bases lining up with TRBD2. V lost 3 bases and J lost 7; bases outside the gene matches: 3. The germline V gene has CDR1 SNHLY and CDR2 FYNNEI. This CDR3 is built from 14 residues. CDR3 in amino acids: CASSDKLAGNEQFF. Incomplete CDR3 DNA: TGTGCCAGCAGTGATAAACTAGCGGGGAATGAG.

The sample holds many counts of this clone. Sequencing ends 3 residues short of the CDR3 end; the germline J gene provides the rest. The chain employs TRBV9 and TRBJ2-3, with TRBD2 identical over 12 bases. With 4 bases clipped from V and 5 bases from J, the junction kept 8 bases outside the gene matches. CDR3 size: 16 residues. CDR1 is SGDLS, CDR2 YYNGEE, per germline. The CDR3 protein is CASSLLTSGGGDTQYF. The CDR3 DNA, read in part, is TGTGCCAGCAGCCTATTGACTAGCGGGGGAGGAGATACG. The full variable domain, its missing parts supplied by reference TRBV9 and TRBJ2-3, is DSGVTQTPKHLITATGQRVTLRCSPRSGDLSVYWYQQSLDQGLQFLIQYYNGEERAKGNILERFSAQQFPDLHSELNLSSLELGDSALYFCASSLLTSGGGDTQYFGPGTRLTVL.

This clone has just a few counts. The read stops 3 residues short of the end of the CDR3; the missing end is completed from the germline J gene. The rearrangement links TRBV7-2 to TRBJ2-3; the D gene is possibly TRBD2 (5 bases). The CDR3 is 15 residues long. CDR1 and CDR2 from the germline V gene are SGHTA and FQGNSA. CDR3 DNA, as far as it was read: TGTGCCAGCAGCTTAGGGCCGGGGATGCAAGAGACG. Its protein is CASSLGPGMQET. The complete CDR3 reads CASSLGPGMQETQYF.

This clone was counted ten times or more. Sequencing ends 3 residues short of the CDR3 end; the germline J gene provides the rest. The rearrangement joins TRBV19 to TRBJ2-3, with D unclear. Germline CDR1 reads LNHDA; CDR2 reads SQIVND (reference sequence). Trimming stripped 1 base from V and 5 bases from J, with 7 bases between. The CDR3 is 13 residues long. CDR3 sequence reads: CASSIVSLDTQYF. The CDR3 bases that were read are TGTGCCAGTAGTATAGTGTCCTTAGATACG.